This section outlines one TCR beta chain sequence together with its context. 13 Jbeta primers and 60 Vbeta primers were used for the PCR. Generated by immunoSEQ multiplex PCR, the TCRdb table keeps only in-frame clones and is missing some. The table records approximately 110,000 clones, less than 80% of them present only once. Trimming pared 6 bases from V and 2 bases from J, leaving 16 bases between. This CDR3 has 15 amino acids. The germline V gene has CDR1 MNHNS and CDR2 SASEGT. The data stem from a study of cytomegalovirus exposure and HLA in healthy donors. Sequenced sample: PBMCs. The receptor's source is a man aged 30-40 years in good health and CMV-seropositive. This chain links TRBV6-1 with TRBJ1-2, with D perhaps TRBD1 (6 bases). The CDR3: CASRVRDTLNYGYTF. CDR3 nucleotides: TGTGCCAGCAGGGTCCGGGACACCCTCAACTATGGCTACACCTTC.